The 9 T cell receptor beta chains below come from one sample, sequenced in a study of monozygotic twins with cystic fibrosis. TCRdb's table, derived via immunoSEQ multiplex PCR, lists solely in-frame clones and lacks some. This table has some 35,000 clones, around 66% appearing once. Sequenced: blood. These receptors were taken from a girl between 5 and 17 years old with cystic fibrosis.

This clone was detected only once. The chain uses TRBV5-1 and TRBJ1-1; TRBD1 aligns across 7 bases. This CDR3 has 14 amino acids. J was trimmed by 2 bases and V by 3 bases; bases with no gene match: 4. Germline V CDR1 and CDR2: SGHRS, YFSETQ. The CDR3: CASSYDRVNTEAFF. CDR3 in DNA: TGCGCCAGCAGCTATGACAGGGTTAACACTGAAGCTTTCTTT.

The table lists this clone with a few counts. This chain links TRBV10-3 with TRBJ1-1, with D unclear. This CDR3 has 14 residues. V was trimmed by 4 bases and J by 4 bases, leaving 13 bases between them. The germline CDR1 and CDR2 sequences are ENHRY and SYGVKD. The CDR3 region is CAISAIPDATEAFF. CDR3 coding DNA: TGTGCCATCAGTGCAATTCCCGACGCCACTGAAGCTTTCTTT.

The gene calls are TRBV6-1 and TRBJ2-1, with a weak D call TRBD2 (5 bases). CDR1 and CDR2 (germline): MNHNS, SASEGT. The CDR3 extends over 13 amino acids. Trimming pared 9 bases from V and 7 bases from J, leaving 16 bases between. CDR3 sequence: CASQVRGDNEQFF. CDR3 coding DNA: TGTGCCAGTCAGGTACGGGGAGATAATGAGCAGTTCTTC.

The chain links TRBV4-3 to TRBJ2-7; 9 bases fit TRBD2. Trimming cost V 0 bases and J 0 bases; bases outside gene matches: 3. The CDR3 covers 16 residues. Germline CDR1 reads LGHNA; CDR2 reads YSLEER. The CDR3: CASSQERTSASYEQYF. The CDR3 DNA is TGCGCCAGCAGCCAAGAACGGACTAGCGCCTCCTACGAGCAGTACTTC.

This chain joins TRBV6-5 and TRBJ1-5, with D unclear. The germline V and J ends were trimmed by 8 bases and 5 bases, with 7 bases remaining between them. Germline CDR1 reads MNHEY; CDR2 reads SVGAGI. The CDR3 sequence is 11 residues long. Here the CDR3 DNA reads TGTGCCAGCGGGTGGGATCAGCCCCAGCATTTT. Amino acid sequence: CASGWDQPQHF.

This chain connects TRBV4-3 to TRBJ1-4; a possible D gene is TRBD1 (5 bases). Germline CDR1 and CDR2: LGHNA and YSLEER. The CDR3 is 18 amino acids. Between the trimmed V and J ends, which lost 1 base and 4 bases, there was a span of 19 bases. The CDR3 DNA follows: TGCGCCAGCAGCCAAGCCCCTATCCGGGACGGGTATAATGAAAAACTGTTTTTT. Translating gives CASSQAPIRDGYNEKLFF.

This clone came up a few times. The V gene is TRBV5-6, the J gene TRBJ1-2; 8 nucleotides line up with TRBD1. The CDR3 is 16 amino acids. Unmatched junction bases numbered 7, after V lost 0 bases and J lost 3 bases. Germline loops: CDR1 SGHDT, CDR2 YYEEEE. The CDR3 region is CASSLGGQAQDYGYTF. The CDR3 region has the DNA TGTGCCAGCAGCTTGGGGGGACAGGCGCAGGACTATGGCTACACCTTC.

The chain links TRBV28 to TRBJ2-7; 9 nucleotides match TRBD1. The CDR3 spans 14 residues. Germline CDR1 and CDR2: MDHEN and SYDVKM. The J segment lost 3 bases and the V segment lost 6 bases, leaving 6 bases of the junction unmatched. The chain's CDR3 is CASSLGQGNYEQYF. CDR3 DNA: TGTGCCAGCAGCCTGGGACAGGGTAACTACGAGCAGTACTTC.

The chain links TRBV7-2 to TRBJ2-2, with D perhaps matching TRBD1 (5 bases). V lost 5 bases and J 3 bases, leaving 10 bases between the germline ends. CDR3 length equals 14 residues. Germline V gives CDR1 SGHTA, CDR2 FQGNSA. CDR3 residues: CASSVARDTGELFF. In nucleotides, the CDR3 is TGTGCCAGCAGCGTTGCCAGGGACACCGGGGAGCTGTTTTTT.